The entry below describes one TCR beta chain. Its target is unknown. Trimming removed 2 bases from V and 5 bases from J, with 17 bases in between. Germline CDR1 and CDR2: MNHEY and SVGEGT. The CDR3 length is 16 residues. These data are taken from a study of spatial heterogeneity in lung cancer. Study overall: The donor population consisted of just over 70 patients with untreated, early-stage non-small cell lung cancer. When follow-up PBMC samples existed, they were sequenced (at a median of about 2 years after resection).

TCRdb fed the 5' RACE reads into MiXCR, producing one record per CDR3 protein. The data contain about 52,000 distinct CDR3 sequences, roughly 7.4% of them seen just once; the ten biggest clones take up around 35%. Time point: blood at routine non-recurrence follow-up after resection. Sequencing covered unsorted whole RNA taken from tumor, nontumor lung or frozen PBMC. Whole-study results and caveats: Blood carried ubiquitous expanded tumor TCRs more at resection than follow-up.

V and J are TRBV6-2 or TRBV6-3 and TRBJ2-3, with D perhaps TRBD2 (6 bases). The receptor was derived from a female donor with early-stage non-small cell lung cancer. The material was PBMCs, obtained at follow-up. CDR3 nucleotides: TGTGCCAGCAGTTACGGAGATTGGAGGGACCAAGATACGCAGTATTTT. It specifies CASSYGDWRDQDTQYF.